This T cell receptor (beta chain) was captured in a study of blood T cell repertoires in COVID-19. Germline-derived CDR1 and CDR2 are ENHRY and SYGVKD. The CDR3 runs to 13 residues. Trimming stripped 8 bases from V and 3 bases from J, with 11 bases between. The repertoire was sequenced with immunoSEQ multiplex PCR; TCRdb's copy has only in-frame clones and lacks some. The sample contains 180,000 or so clones, around 80% of which appear only once. Sequencing used peripheral blood. This clonotype was sampled from a human donor with acute or convalescent COVID-19. The donor label of this sample is uncertain. V is TRBV10-3 and J is TRBJ1-5; possibly TRBD1 for D (5 bases). The CDR3 reads CAIRGGDNQPQHF. In DNA form, the CDR3 reads TGTGCCATCCGGGGGGGGGACAATCAGCCCCAGCATTTT.